A single sample is the source of the 32 T cell receptor beta chains below, sequenced in a study of CDR3 diversity in severe acne. TCRdb redid the calling of the PCR reads with MiXCR, one entry per CDR3 protein. The profile shows some 90,000 distinct CDR3 sequences, approximately 54% of them singletons. The sequenced material came from blood. These receptors all stem from a male donor with severe acne vulgaris.

Comments on this clonotype: One base away lies a much larger clone, so this may be a sequencing read error. The genes are TRBV20-1 and TRBJ1-1; TRBD1 is a possible D gene (6 bases). This CDR3 spans 15 amino acids. Germline CDR1 and CDR2: DFQATT and SNEGSKA (reference sequence). CDR3 in amino acids: CSARSMTGLNTEASF. The CDR3 DNA follows: TGCAGTGCTAGATCAATGACAGGCCTGAACACTGAAGCTTCCTTT.

This clonotype was detected many times. V usage is TRBV2 and J usage is TRBJ2-7; weak D call: TRBD2 (5 bases). The length of the CDR3 is 12 residues. The germline V gene encodes CDR1 SNHLY and CDR2 FYNNEI. The V end lost 3 bases, the J end lost 6 bases, and 9 bases lay between the germline ends. CDR3: CASSDRGREQYF. CDR3 DNA sequence: TGTGCCAGCAGTGACCGGGGTCGCGAGCAGTACTTC.

As for this clonotype: A read error may be the cause here, since a much bigger clone is one base away. This rearrangement joins TRBV6-4 to TRBJ1-6; 10 positions match TRBD1. The CDR3 has 14 amino acids. CDR1 is MRHNA and CDR2 is SNTAGT in the germline V gene. Written as DNA, the CDR3 is TGTGCCAGCAGCCCGGACAGGGGGAATTCACCCCTCTACTTT. This encodes CASSPDRGNSPLYF.

By its share, this clonotype is medium-sized. The chain couples TRBV2 to TRBJ2-3; perhaps TRBD2 as D (5 bases). In germline, CDR1 is SNHLY, CDR2 FYNNEI. With 6 bases removed from V and 3 bases from J, the gap between germline ends came to 7 bases. This CDR3 has 12 residues. CDR3 region: CASRRETDTQYF. The DNA for the CDR3 is TGTGCCAGCAGGAGGGAAACAGATACGCAGTATTTT. Looking up the rest from reference TRBV2 and TRBJ2-3 gives the full variable domain: EPEVTQTPSHQVTQMGQEVILRCVPISNHLYFYWYRQILGQKVEFLVSFYNNEISEKSEIFDDQFSVERPDGSNFTLKIRSTKLEDSAMYFCASRRETDTQYFGPGTRLTVL.

In this sample, this clonotype turned up many times. The chain combines TRBV19 with TRBJ1-6; D uncertain. CDR1 LNHDA and CDR2 SQIVND come from the germline V gene (reference sequence). The V end lost 5 bases, the J end lost 10 bases, and 18 bases lay between the germline ends. The CDR3 spans 15 residues. CDR3 coding DNA: TGTGCCAGTAGTTCCACCAGGTTAGAGCACTCACCCCTCCACTTT. Its protein product is CASSSTRLEHSPLHF.

This clonotype has a count of ten or more. This chain connects TRBV7-3 to TRBJ2-1; perhaps D is TRBD1 or TRBD2 (6 bases each). Germline assignment: CDR1 SGHTA and CDR2 FQGTGA. Trimming cost V 5 bases and J 9 bases, with 20 bases left between them. This CDR3 is built from 15 residues. This chain's CDR3 is CASSLNIYGGSEQFF. CDR3 sequence (DNA): TGTGCCAGCAGCCTCAATATCTACGGGGGCTCTGAGCAGTTCTTC.

With respect to this clonotype: Germline is not matched at one junction end, which may reflect a read error. The chain uses TRBV10-3 and TRBJ1-1, with D maybe TRBD1 (5 bases). CDR3 length: 16 amino acids. Looked up from germline, CDR1 is ENHRY and CDR2 is SYGVKD. Written as DNA, the CDR3 is TGTGCCAGCAGTGACTGGGCAGGGTCAAGAAGCACTGAAGCTTTCTTT. Amino acids: CASSDWAGSRSTEAFF.

This clonotype was observed a few times. The V gene is TRBV5-8, the J gene TRBJ2-1; 13 bases map to TRBD2. Germline-derived CDR1 and CDR2 are SGHTS and YDEGEE. V was clipped by 4 bases and J by 9 bases; unmatched bases: 10. The CDR3 runs to 16 residues. This chain's CDR3 is CASSPPGLAGVVEQFF. The CDR3 DNA follows: TGTGCCAGCAGCCCCCCAGGACTAGCGGGAGTTGTTGAGCAGTTCTTC.

The rearrangement uses TRBV25-1 and TRBJ2-2; 9 bases match TRBD1. The V and J ends lost 5 bases and 3 bases, in that order; junction bases with no gene match: 7. There are 16 residues in the CDR3. Germline V gene data show CDR1 as MGHDK and CDR2 as SYGVNS. CDR3 region: CASSYSRTGDTGELFF. As DNA, the CDR3 is TGTGCCAGCAGTTACTCGAGGACAGGGGACACCGGGGAGCTGTTTTTT.

A remark on this clonotype: At one end the junction does not follow the germline gene, possibly because of a read error. The rearrangement uses TRBV29-1 and TRBJ2-5; no clear D gene. The CDR3 consists of 15 residues. Germline V CDR1 and CDR2: SQVTM, ANQGSEA. In DNA, the CDR3 is TGCAGCGTTGAAGGCGGTGGACCTACGAAAGAGGCCCAGTACTTC. Its protein is CSVEGGGPTKEAQYF.

This clonotype was seen only once. V usage is TRBV6-1 and J usage is TRBJ2-7, with TRBD1 matching over 7 bases. Germline V lookup: CDR1 MNHNS, CDR2 SASEGT. This CDR3 has 17 amino acids. V dropped 0 bases and J dropped 0; count of bases not matched to a gene: 8. CDR3 amino acids: CASSEASTRQGSYEQYF. CDR3 in DNA: TGTGCCAGCAGTGAAGCGAGTACCCGACAGGGCTCCTACGAGCAGTACTTC.

By proportion, this clonotype is medium-sized. The V and J genes are TRBV25-1 and TRBJ2-3, with D uncertain. Trimming removed 8 bases from V and 8 bases from J, with 8 bases in between. This CDR3 region has 10 residues. Germline V lookup: CDR1 MGHDK, CDR2 SYGVNS. This chain's CDR3 is CASGGGTQYF. The CDR3 DNA sequence: TGTGCCAGCGGTGGTGGTACGCAGTATTTT.

The chain combines TRBV28 with TRBJ2-7; 9 bases are a match to TRBD1. The V segment lost 4 bases and the J segment 7 bases; nucleotides outside the gene matches: 8. The CDR3 runs to 14 residues. Germline loops: CDR1 MDHEN, CDR2 SYDVKM. Written as DNA, the CDR3 is TGTGCCAGCAGTTGGACAGGGGACACGGTGGAGCAGTACTTC. This encodes CASSWTGDTVEQYF.

This clonotype was counted many times. The chain combines TRBV5-1 with TRBJ2-1; D is possibly TRBD2 (5 bases). The CDR3 has 15 amino acids. V was pared by 4 bases and J by 0 bases, with 11 bases between. The germline V gene encodes CDR1 SGHRS and CDR2 YFSETQ. This CDR3 reads CASSPGSTSYNEQFF. DNA of the CDR3: TGCGCCAGCAGCCCGGGATCGACCTCCTACAATGAGCAGTTCTTC.

With regard to this clonotype: The junction does not match germline at one end; this may be a read error. The V gene is TRBV20-1, the J gene TRBJ2-1; 8 nucleotides align to TRBD2. CDR3 size: 17 residues. Germline CDR1 reads DFQATT; CDR2 reads SNEGSKA (reference sequence). CDR3 nucleotide sequence: TGCAGTGCTAGAGGGACTAGCAGGAGTTCCCGAGGCAATGAGCTGTTCTTC. It codes for CSARGTSRSSRGNELFF.

The rearrangement joins TRBV5-1 to TRBJ2-1; 9 nucleotides match TRBD1. With V trimmed by 4 bases and J by 7 bases, 15 bases remained unmatched. The germline gives CDR1 SGHRS, CDR2 YFSETQ. The CDR3 is 17 amino acids. CDR3 DNA sequence: TGCGCCAGCAGCCTGGCCTCCGGGACAGGGATAAAGAATGAGCAGTTCTTC. Translated: CASSLASGTGIKNEQFF.

This chain joins TRBV7-2 and TRBJ2-1; D tentatively fits TRBD1 or TRBD2 (7 bases each). The CDR3 runs to 14 residues. Germline V gene sequence: CDR1 SGHTA, CDR2 FQGNSA. The V end lost 1 base, the J end lost 10 bases, and 14 bases lay between the germline ends. The DNA of the CDR3 is TGTGCCAGCAGCTTAGTGACAGGGAGGGGGGAGCAGTTCTTC. Its translation: CASSLVTGRGEQFF.

This clonotype was observed a handful of times. The CDR3 loop is CASSQVVGSNQPQHF. The CDR3 DNA reads TGCGCCAGCAGCCAAGTTGTGGGGAGCAATCAGCCCCAGCATTTT. The gene calls are TRBV4-1 and TRBJ1-5; D gene unclear. Trimming took 1 base from V and 1 from J, leaving 8 bases between them. Germline V gene sequence: CDR1 MGHRA, CDR2 YSYEKL. The CDR3 sequence is 15 residues long.

This clonotype was found many times. The genes are TRBV20-1 and TRBJ2-6; 8 nucleotides agree with TRBD1. The CDR3 has 13 residues. With V trimmed by 6 bases and J by 2 bases, 0 bases remained unmatched. Germline V gene lookup returns CDR1 DFQATT and CDR2 SNEGSKA (reference sequence). The CDR3 reads CSADRAGANVLTF. The CDR3 DNA reads TGCAGTGCGGACAGGGCTGGGGCCAACGTCCTGACTTTC.

Note on this clonotype: One end of the junction does not line up with germline, which may come from a read error. The chain uses TRBV7-3 and TRBJ2-6; D unclear. Germline values: CDR1 SGHTA, CDR2 FQGTGA. This CDR3 is built from 18 residues. The CDR3 region is CASSPPRVGETGANVLTF. In DNA form, the CDR3 reads TGCGCCAGCAGCCCCCCCCGGGTTGGCGAGACTGGGGCCAACGTCCTGACTTTC.

The V and J genes are TRBV9 and TRBJ2-7; tentative D call: TRBD1 (6 bases). The CDR3 sequence is 13 residues long. The V gene lost 3 bases and the J gene lost 7 bases, with 14 bases spanning the gap. Germline loops: CDR1 SGDLS, CDR2 YYNGEE. Written as DNA, the CDR3 is TGTGCCAGCAGCGAAGGGGGTCTTGGGGAGCAGTACTTC. Translated, it gives CASSEGGLGEQYF.

This clonotype was found many times. This chain uses TRBV7-2 with TRBJ2-3, with D hard to call. The CDR3 spans 13 residues. V was trimmed by 5 bases and J by 4 bases, leaving 10 bases between them. In germline, CDR1 is SGHTA, CDR2 FQGNSA. In DNA form, the CDR3 reads TGTGCCAGCAGCCCTATATCGGCAGATACGCAGTATTTT. This encodes CASSPISADTQYF. Full variable domain (remainder filled in from reference TRBV7-2 and TRBJ2-3): GAGVSQSPSNKVTEKGKDVELRCDPISGHTALYWYRQSLGQGLEFLIYFQGNSAPDKSGLPSDRFSAERTGGSVSTLTIQRTQQEDSAVYLCASSPISADTQYFGPGTRLTVL.

In this sample, this clonotype turned up once. The V and J genes are TRBV7-9 and TRBJ2-5; no definite D call. Trimming removed 0 bases from V and 2 bases from J, with 13 bases in between. Germline loops: CDR1 SEHNR, CDR2 FQNEAQ (reference sequence). The CDR3 extends over 16 amino acids. CDR3 residues: CASSLARTVEQETQYF. As DNA, the CDR3 is TGTGCCAGCAGCTTAGCGCGTACGGTAGAACAAGAGACCCAGTACTTC.

This clonotype was detected ten times or more. The chain uses TRBV20-1 and TRBJ1-3, with 9 nucleotides matching TRBD1. The length of the CDR3 is 17 residues. With 1 base clipped from V and 0 bases from J, the junction kept 7 bases outside the gene matches. CDR1 and CDR2 (germline): DFQATT, SNEGSKA (reference sequence). This chain's CDR3 is CSARGRTGASSGNTIYF. CDR3 in DNA: TGCAGTGCTAGAGGAAGGACAGGGGCCTCCTCTGGAAACACCATATATTTT.

The chain couples TRBV9 to TRBJ2-2; 10 bases align to TRBD2. V lost 3 bases, J lost 6 bases, and 2 bases stayed unmatched. Germline CDR1 and CDR2: SGDLS and YYNGEE. This CDR3 spans 14 amino acids. The CDR3 coding sequence is TGTGCCAGCAGCGGACTAGCGGGCGCCGGGGAGCTGTTTTTT. This gives the protein CASSGLAGAGELFF.

This chain joins TRBV14 and TRBJ2-7, with 7 positions matching TRBD1. The germline V gene has CDR1 SGHDN and CDR2 FVKESK. V was clipped by 1 base and J by 3 bases; unmatched bases: 6. CDR3 length: 15 amino acids. The chain's CDR3 is CASSQGAGGDYEQYF. In DNA form, the CDR3 reads TGTGCCAGCAGCCAAGGGGCAGGGGGAGACTACGAGCAGTACTTC.

The rearrangement uses TRBV2 and TRBJ2-5; 10 nucleotides match TRBD2. The CDR3 length is 14 residues. Germline CDR1 is SNHLY and CDR2 is FYNNEI. After removal of 11 bases from V and 1 base from J, the junction contained 7 bases not matched to a gene. CDR3 in amino acids: CAGSSGSSQETQYF. The DNA for the CDR3 is TGTGCCGGATCTAGCGGGAGTAGCCAAGAGACCCAGTACTTC.

This clonotype has more than one count but fewer than ten. This could be a read error, since a much larger clone is one nucleotide away. The J gene is TRBJ1-1, the V gene TRBV12-5; D not certain. The CDR3 totals 12 residues. The germline V and J ends were trimmed by 8 bases and 11 bases, with 18 bases remaining between them. Germline CDR1 and CDR2: LGHNT and FRNRAP. The CDR3 loop is CASYDAGPSAFF. In DNA, the CDR3 is TGTGCTAGTTACGATGCAGGTCCCTCGGCTTTCTTT.

This clonotype occurred once. This rearrangement joins TRBV2 to TRBJ1-1, with TRBD1 matching 9 bases. Germline V CDR1 and CDR2: SNHLY, FYNNEI. V trimming: 6 bases; J trimming: 6 bases; junction bases outside the gene matches: 11. The CDR3 has 15 amino acids. The CDR3 nucleotides read TGTGCCAGCAGCCCTAAGACAGGGGGGGAACCTGAAGCTTTCTTT. It encodes CASSPKTGGEPEAFF.

The chain employs TRBV20-1 and TRBJ2-2; tentatively, D is TRBD2 (5 bases). This CDR3 is built from 11 residues. The germline V and J ends were trimmed by 3 bases and 9 bases, with 8 bases remaining between them. In germline, CDR1 is DFQATT, CDR2 SNEGSKA (reference sequence). The CDR3 protein is CSARGVRELFF. The CDR3 region has the DNA TGCAGTGCTAGGGGAGTCAGGGAGCTGTTTTTT.

The chain uses TRBV7-9 and TRBJ1-2, with 12 bases that match TRBD1. After removal of 4 bases from V and 3 bases from J, the junction contained 9 bases not matched to a gene. This CDR3 is built from 17 residues. Germline CDR1 SEHNR, CDR2 FQNEAQ (reference sequence). The CDR3 DNA is TGTGCCAGCAGCTCTTGGCGGGACAGGGGGCTCGACTATGGCTACACCTTC. This gives the protein CASSSWRDRGLDYGYTF.

The V and J genes are TRBV7-2 and TRBJ2-5; 7 positions agree with TRBD2. Germline V gene data show CDR1 as SGHTA and CDR2 as FQGNSA. The V segment lost 4 bases and the J segment 6 bases; nucleotides outside the gene matches: 8. The CDR3 contains 14 residues. The CDR3 region is CASSYWGGGKTQYF. In DNA form, the CDR3 reads TGTGCCAGCAGCTATTGGGGGGGGGGGAAGACCCAGTACTTC.